This entry features one T cell receptor beta chain sequence. All donors were healthy HIV-negative adults lacking recent acute infections or vaccinations. Deep-level running was used for the assay. Profiling relied on immunoSEQ multiplex PCR, and the TCRdb table lists in-frame clones only, not all of them. Altogether 1.4 million to 1.5 million clones are present, roughly 96% being singletons, with the ten largest covering 0.95% to 1.5%. This entry belongs to a study of shared clonotypes between healthy human individuals. The CDR3 is 13 residues long. Germline CDR1 and CDR2: SGHNT and YYREEE (reference sequence). V gave up 2 bases and J gave up 3 bases, with 7 bases separating them.

The receptor's source is a man younger than 40 in good health. This chain connects TRBV5-4 to TRBJ2-3, with D unclear. The sample was naive CD4+ T cells sorted from blood. Subset in this sample: CD45RA+ positively selected. The CDR3 coding sequence is TGTGCCAGCAGCTTCGTCCTTACAGATACGCAGTATTTT. Translating it yields CASSFVLTDTQYF.